The 2 T cell receptor beta chains given below trace back to one sample, sequenced in a study of blood T cells in healthy people across ages. Next came a second PCR, run for about 7 to 11 cycles, which used a sample-barcoded 5' primer along with a J-beta primer mix. TCRdb passed the 5' RACE reads through MiXCR, listing each CDR3 protein once. Of 700,000 to 850,000 distinct CDR3 sequences in the sample, roughly 40% were seen once. Sequencing was performed on blood. The receptors shown here come from a man aged 18 to 29 in good health.

This clonotype has only a few counts. The chain uses TRBV20-1 and TRBJ1-1; D possibly corresponds to TRBD1 (5 bases). Germline V gives CDR1 DFQATT, CDR2 SNEGSKA (reference sequence). V shed 6 bases and J shed 1 base, with 15 bases lying between them. The CDR3 has 14 residues. The CDR3 bases are TGCAGTGCCCCTCGGGAGGGGCGGAACACTGAAGCTTTCTTT. It translates to CSAPREGRNTEAFF.

The genes are TRBV4-3 and TRBJ1-2, with 7 positions matching TRBD1. The CDR3 is made up of 14 amino acids. Germline V gene lookup returns CDR1 LGHNA and CDR2 YSLEER. Trimming took 3 bases from V and 8 from J; bases not matched to a gene: 9. CDR3 residues: CASSQMTGPRGYTF. In DNA form, the CDR3 reads TGCGCCAGCAGCCAGATGACAGGGCCACGGGGCTACACCTTC.